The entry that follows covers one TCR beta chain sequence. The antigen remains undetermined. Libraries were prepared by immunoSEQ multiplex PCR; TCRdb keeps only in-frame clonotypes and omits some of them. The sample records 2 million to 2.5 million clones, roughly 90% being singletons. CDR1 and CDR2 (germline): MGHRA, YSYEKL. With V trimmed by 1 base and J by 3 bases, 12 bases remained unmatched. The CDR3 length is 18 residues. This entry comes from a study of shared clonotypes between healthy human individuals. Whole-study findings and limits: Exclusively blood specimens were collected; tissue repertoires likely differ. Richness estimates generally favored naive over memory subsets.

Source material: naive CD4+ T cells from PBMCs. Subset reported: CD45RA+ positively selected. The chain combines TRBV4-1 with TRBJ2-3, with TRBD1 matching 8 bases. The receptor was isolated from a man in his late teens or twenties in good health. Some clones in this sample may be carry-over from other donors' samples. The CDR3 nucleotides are TGCGCCAGCAGCCAAGGAGGGTTGCTGAGGGACAGGACAGATACGCAGTATTTT. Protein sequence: CASSQGGLLRDRTDTQYF.